This T cell receptor (beta chain) is drawn from a study of blood T cell repertoires in COVID-19. Study in general: Sites across the United States, Italy and Spain contributed samples from acute and convalescent COVID-19.

Per the original data handling: The assay estimated nucleated cells by amplifying reference gene primers. Generated by immunoSEQ multiplex PCR, the TCRdb table keeps only in-frame clones and is missing some. That table is the source of V, J and clone size, and D and trimming were worked out from the DNA. The top ten clones hold around 2% of a sample with some 100,000 clones, 88% of them seen once. Per the germline V gene, CDR1 is LGHDT and CDR2 is YNNKEL (reference sequence). V shed 1 base and J shed 1 base, with 10 bases lying between them. This CDR3 is built from 15 residues. Those enrolled in Seattle joined during active infection and were followed longitudinally afterward. This clone is labeled medium-sized.

This rearrangement joins TRBV3-1 (or the pseudogene TRBV3-2) to TRBJ1-1; no clear D. The receptor was derived from a man aged 45-65 years with COVID-19, enrolled during active disease. Sequenced: peripheral blood. CDR3 sequence (DNA): TGTGCCAGCAGCCAAGTAGCCACCCGGAACACTGAAGCTTTCTTT. Amino acid sequence: CASSQVATRNTEAFF.